A single sample gave rise to the 21 T cell receptor beta chains below, sequenced in a study of PD-1 blockade in classical Hodgkin lymphoma. Profiling relied on immunoSEQ multiplex PCR, and the TCRdb table lists in-frame clones only, not all of them. The sample has 84,000 or so clones, about 90% seen once. Exposure to brentuximab vedotin varied, and each patient had relapsed following autologous stem cell transplantation. The specimen comprised peripheral blood mononuclear cells (PBMCs), sampled before the second cycle of nivolumab. Every receptor here comes from a human donor with classical Hodgkin lymphoma.

There are a few counts of this clone. The CDR3 region has the DNA TGTGCCAGCGGAGGACAGAACACTGAAGCTTTCTTT. Its protein product is CASGGQNTEAFF. The chain links TRBV6-5 to TRBJ1-1; maybe TRBD1 (5 bases). This CDR3 contains 12 residues. Trimming took 8 bases from V and 1 from J, leaving 8 bases between them. The V gene's germline CDR1 is MNHEY and CDR2 SVGAGI.

The V call is TRBV15, the J call TRBJ2-5; 8 bases are shared with TRBD1. The CDR3 sequence is 16 residues long. The ends lost 5 bases at V and 0 bases at J; junction bases unmatched: 8. CDR1 is LNHNV and CDR2 is YYDKDF in the germline V gene (reference sequence). CDR3 protein: CATSARDRPHQETQYF. As DNA, the CDR3 is TGTGCCACCAGCGCGAGGGACAGGCCGCACCAAGAGACCCAGTACTTC.

The gene calls are TRBV18 and TRBJ1-3; 8 positions match TRBD1. With 3 bases clipped from V and 0 bases from J, the junction kept 7 bases outside the gene matches. Per the germline V gene, CDR1 is KGHSH and CDR2 is LQKENI. This CDR3 has 17 residues. CDR3 coding DNA: TGTGCCAGCTCACCTCGACAGGGGACCATCTCTGGAAACACCATATATTTT. Residues: CASSPRQGTISGNTIYF.

V is TRBV21-1 and J is TRBJ2-3; the D call TRBD1 from the table was never checked on the DNA. TRBV21-1 is noted as a pseudogene. CDR3 length: 17 amino acids. The CDR3 nucleotides are TGTGCCAGCAGCAAAGTCAGGAAGGACAGACGCACAGATACGCAGTATTTT. This gives the protein CASSKVRKDRRTDTQYF.

The V gene is TRBV11-2, the J gene TRBJ1-2, with 7 bases identical to TRBD1. The junction had 11 bases not matched to a gene; V was cut back by 5 bases and J by 8 bases. This CDR3 has 14 residues. CDR1 is SGHAT, CDR2 FQNNGV, per germline. CDR3 sequence (DNA): TGTGCCAGCAGCCCGCCGCAGGGGGTCGGAGGCTACACCTTC. This sequence encodes CASSPPQGVGGYTF.

In its sample, this clone was seen once. This chain joins TRBV18 and TRBJ1-1; tentative D call: TRBD1 (5 bases). This CDR3 contains 14 residues. Germline V gives CDR1 KGHSH, CDR2 LQKENI. Trimming removed 0 bases at V and 10 bases at J, with 15 bases between. This chain's CDR3 is CASSPPSRESGAFF. The CDR3 bases are TGTGCCAGCTCACCACCCTCCAGGGAAAGTGGAGCTTTCTTT.

This chain uses TRBV6-5 with TRBJ2-2; D might be TRBD2 (6 bases). The CDR3 has 16 residues. Trimming cost V 0 bases and J 0 bases, with 8 bases left between them. The germline CDR1 and CDR2 sequences are MNHEY and SVGAGI. CDR3 sequence reads: CASSYSGLSNTGELFF. The DNA for the CDR3 is TGTGCCAGCAGTTACTCGGGACTTTCGAACACCGGGGAGCTGTTTTTT.

The chain combines TRBV6-5 with TRBJ2-5, with D tentatively TRBD1 or TRBD2 (5 bases each). Trimming took off 6 bases at V and 5 bases at J, with 19 bases between the two ends. The CDR3 contains 15 residues. Germline assignment: CDR1 MNHEY and CDR2 SVGAGI. The CDR3 DNA reads TGTGCCAGCAGCCTAGGGACCCCCGTAAGCGAGACCCAGTACTTC. It translates to CASSLGTPVSETQYF.

The chain joins TRBV27 to TRBJ2-7; no firm D call. Germline CDR1 is MNHEY and CDR2 is SMNVEV (reference sequence). The CDR3 extends over 12 amino acids. V lost 4 bases and J 3 bases, leaving 7 bases between the germline ends. CDR3 sequence: CASSSRRYEQYF. The CDR3 nucleotides are TGTGCCAGCAGTTCCCGACGCTACGAGCAGTACTTC.

V is TRBV19 and J is TRBJ1-1; D not resolved. CDR1 and CDR2 (germline): LNHDA, SQIVND (reference sequence). This CDR3 spans 15 amino acids. Trimming pared 3 bases from V and 1 base from J, leaving 12 bases between. CDR3 amino acids: CASSILGLSNTEAFF. In DNA, the CDR3 is TGTGCCAGTAGTATCCTCGGGTTGTCGAACACTGAAGCTTTCTTT.

This clone was seen a few times. The chain uses TRBV5-1 and TRBJ1-3, with TRBD1 matching 7 bases. The trim removed 4 bases at V and 7 bases at J, leaving 14 bases unmatched. Germline CDR1 SGHRS, CDR2 YFSETQ. The CDR3 has 16 residues. The CDR3 region is CASSMKTGQESNTIYF. CDR3 sequence (DNA): TGCGCCAGCAGCATGAAGACAGGGCAGGAGAGTAACACCATATATTTT.

This sequence joins TRBV6-1 and TRBJ2-7, with 9 nucleotides matching TRBD1. CDR3 length: 13 amino acids. Germline V CDR1 and CDR2: MNHNS, SASEGT. V dropped 8 bases and J dropped 5; count of bases not matched to a gene: 7. CDR3 in amino acids: CASVRDRVNEQYF. The CDR3 DNA follows: TGTGCCAGCGTTCGGGACAGGGTGAACGAGCAGTACTTC.

The rearrangement uses TRBV2 and TRBJ2-1; TRBD2 matches 9 bases. Unmatched junction bases numbered 11, after V lost 7 bases and J lost 7 bases. CDR1 and CDR2 from the germline V gene are SNHLY and FYNNEI. This CDR3 has 15 amino acids. CDR3 in DNA: TGTGCCAGCATAAGGTGGCTAGCGGGGAGTAATGAGCAGTTCTTC. It is translated as CASIRWLAGSNEQFF.

The V and J genes are TRBV19 and TRBJ1-2, with D possibly being TRBD1 (6 bases). Per the germline V gene, CDR1 is LNHDA and CDR2 is SQIVND (reference sequence). The CDR3 sequence is 12 residues long. V lost 4 bases, J lost 7 bases, and 10 bases lay in between. The CDR3 bases are TGTGCCAGTAGTACAGGGGACTTTGGCTACACCTTC. Translating it yields CASSTGDFGYTF.

This clone has a single count. V gene TRBV2 combines with J gene TRBJ2-3; 9 bases are shared with TRBD1. The V and J ends lost 8 bases and 6 bases, in that order; junction bases with no gene match: 15. CDR3 length equals 16 residues. Germline-derived CDR1 and CDR2 are SNHLY and FYNNEI. In DNA form, the CDR3 reads TGTGCCAGCTCTCGGAGGGGCGGGACAGGGAGTGATACGCAGTATTTT. As protein: CASSRRGGTGSDTQYF.

The chain uses TRBV7-3 and TRBJ2-1; TRBD1 aligns across 8 bases. From germline, CDR1 is SGHTA and CDR2 FQGTGA. This CDR3 contains 16 residues. Trimming cost V 2 bases and J 5 bases; bases outside gene matches: 8. The CDR3 region has the DNA TGTGCCAGCAGCTTATCGCGATGGACAGGGAACAATGAGCAGTTCTTC. Translated, it gives CASSLSRWTGNNEQFF. The entire variable domain, with the rest obtained from reference TRBV7-3 and TRBJ2-1, is as follows: GAGVSQTPSNKVTEKGKYVELRCDPISGHTALYWYRQSLGQGPEFLIYFQGTGAADDSGLPNDRFFAVRPEGSVSTLKIQRTERGDSAVYLCASSLSRWTGNNEQFFGPGTRLTVL.

V gene TRBV29-1 combines with J gene TRBJ2-7; D not resolved. Germline loops: CDR1 SQVTM, CDR2 ANQGSEA. V was trimmed by 5 bases and J by 4 bases, leaving 9 bases between them. This CDR3 comprises 11 residues. The CDR3 DNA is TGCAGCGTTTTTGGAATTTACGAGCAGTACTTC. Protein sequence: CSVFGIYEQYF.

The gene calls are TRBV9 and TRBJ2-5, with 13 bases fitting TRBD2. The V segment lost 3 bases and the J segment 5 bases; nucleotides outside the gene matches: 4. Germline CDR1 and CDR2: SGDLS and YYNGEE. The CDR3 covers 15 residues. CDR3 sequence: CASSGSTSGRETQYF. Here the CDR3 DNA reads TGTGCCAGCAGCGGGTCGACTAGCGGGAGGGAGACCCAGTACTTC. The full variable domain, rest sourced from reference TRBV9 and TRBJ2-5, is DSGVTQTPKHLITATGQRVTLRCSPRSGDLSVYWYQQSLDQGLQFLIQYYNGEERAKGNILERFSAQQFPDLHSELNLSSLELGDSALYFCASSGSTSGRETQYFGPGTRLLVL.

The CDR3 nucleotides are TGTGCCAGCAGTGATGAGGACTCTGGGGCCAACGTCCTGACTTTC. It is translated as CASSDEDSGANVLTF. This chain joins TRBV6-4 and TRBJ2-6; D is unclear. The V end lost 3 bases, the J end lost 0 bases, and 6 bases lay between the germline ends. The CDR3 totals 15 residues. Per germline, CDR1 MRHNA and CDR2 SNTAGT.

This clone was seen only once. This chain uses TRBV27 with TRBJ1-2; weak D call: TRBD1 (6 bases). V was pared by 5 bases and J by 0 bases, with 22 bases between. Germline CDR1 is MNHEY and CDR2 is SMNVEV (reference sequence). The CDR3 consists of 18 residues. The chain's CDR3 is CASSPYGGYREANYGYTF. The CDR3 DNA sequence: TGTGCCAGCAGTCCCTATGGTGGGTACAGGGAAGCTAACTATGGCTACACCTTC.

This chain connects TRBV7-9 to TRBJ1-1, with 9 nucleotides matching TRBD1. The CDR3 loop spans 15 amino acids. V shed 3 bases and J 4 bases; nucleotides not matched to a gene: 6. Germline V lookup: CDR1 SEHNR, CDR2 FQNEAQ (reference sequence). The CDR3 region has the DNA TGTGCCAGCAGCTTCGCCGGGACAGGGAGCACTGAAGCTTTCTTT. Translating it yields CASSFAGTGSTEAFF.